The 8 T cell receptor beta chains reported below all come from one sample, sequenced in a study of blood T cell repertoires in COVID-19. TCRdb keeps only in-frame clones here, not all; method: immunoSEQ multiplex PCR. Of 300,000 to 450,000 clones listed, more than 70% were seen once; the top ten hold approximately 3%. The specimen sequenced was peripheral blood. The receptors here all came from a young woman with COVID-19, enrolled during active disease.

CDR3 sequence: CASSPGQNEQFF. As DNA, the CDR3 is TGTGCCAGCTCACCGGGACAGAATGAGCAGTTCTTC. The V and J genes are TRBV18 and TRBJ2-1, with TRBD1 identical over 7 bases. Trimming removed 3 bases from V and 7 bases from J; junction bases left unmatched: 0. The CDR3 extends over 12 amino acids. Germline CDR1 is KGHSH and CDR2 is LQKENI.

V gene TRBV7-2 combines with J gene TRBJ2-5; 7 nucleotides line up with TRBD2. CDR3 length: 16 residues. The V gene end was trimmed by 5 bases and the J gene end by 1 base; junction bases not matched to a gene: 10. Germline values: CDR1 SGHTA, CDR2 FQGNSA. In nucleotides, the CDR3 is TGTGCCAGCAGCCCCGGCGGCGGGGGTTTCCAAGAGACCCAGTACTTC. Translation: CASSPGGGGFQETQYF.

V and J are TRBV19 and TRBJ2-1, with D possibly TRBD2 on 6 matching bases. V lost 5 bases and J 0 bases, leaving 14 bases between the germline ends. Germline V gene sequence: CDR1 LNHDA, CDR2 SQIVND (reference sequence). This CDR3 is built from 16 residues. CDR3 in amino acids: CASSPPGGSSYNEQFF. The CDR3 region has the DNA TGTGCCAGTAGTCCTCCTGGGGGGAGCTCCTACAATGAGCAGTTCTTC.

The chain carries TRBV10-3 and TRBJ1-3; 8 bases align to TRBD1. Germline V gives CDR1 ENHRY, CDR2 SYGVKD. J gave up 0 bases and V 2 bases, and 3 bases lay outside the gene matches. The CDR3 length is 16 residues. In DNA, the CDR3 is TGTGCCATCAGTGAGGGACAGGGTAACTCTGGAAACACCATATATTTT. It specifies CAISEGQGNSGNTIYF.

This clone was found a few times. V usage is TRBV4-3 and J usage is TRBJ2-2, with 13 positions matching TRBD2. V dropped 4 bases and J dropped 4; count of bases not matched to a gene: 6. Germline V lookup: CDR1 LGHNA, CDR2 YSLEER. CDR3 size: 17 residues. The CDR3: CASSRGLAGDVTGELFF. The CDR3 DNA follows: TGCGCCAGCAGCCGCGGACTAGCGGGGGACGTCACCGGGGAGCTGTTTTTT.

The chain has TRBV30 and TRBJ1-2, with a weak D call TRBD1 (5 bases). Trimming took 8 bases from V and 4 from J, leaving 17 bases between them. The CDR3 has 13 amino acids. The germline CDR1 and CDR2 sequences are GTSNPN and SVGIG (reference sequence). The CDR3 sequence is CAVRQGLGYGYTF. CDR3 DNA: TGTGCCGTCCGGCAGGGACTCGGCTATGGCTACACCTTC.

The V gene is TRBV9, the J gene TRBJ2-1; 10 bases line up with TRBD2. Germline V gene sequence: CDR1 SGDLS, CDR2 YYNGEE. The junction had 5 bases not matched to a gene; V was cut back by 3 bases and J by 5 bases. There are 15 residues in the CDR3. The CDR3 sequence: CASSASGSSDNEQFF. The CDR3 region has the DNA TGTGCCAGCAGCGCTAGCGGGAGCTCGGACAATGAGCAGTTCTTC.

CDR3 in amino acids: CASGRTSTDTQYF. CDR3 nucleotides: TGTGCCAGCGGGAGGACTAGCACAGATACGCAGTATTTT. This rearrangement joins TRBV9 to TRBJ2-3; weak D call: TRBD2 (6 bases). V gave up 7 bases and J gave up 0 bases, with 9 bases separating them. The CDR3 sequence is 13 residues long. The V gene's germline CDR1 is SGDLS and CDR2 YYNGEE.